This T cell receptor (beta chain) originates from a study of TIL therapy for anti-PD-1-resistant metastatic lung cancer. Study-level background: Tumors were harvested before any PD-1/PD-L1 blockade. Tumors carried a median 1.5 non-synonymous mutations per megabase. Study outcomes and limitations: Treatment-naive, never-smoker and oncogene-addicted patients were overrepresented in this highly selected cohort.

This sample's time point: pre-treatment sample, taken before nivolumab and TIL therapy. Stage 4 NSCLC adults joined between late 2017 and January 2020. Of note for this clone: Its antigen is undetermined.

V was shortened by 3 bases and J by 3 bases, with 10 bases between the two germline ends. The CDR3 length is 14 residues. In germline, CDR1 is SGHAT, CDR2 FQNNGV. Sequencing used immunoSEQ v3. Sequencing was performed with immunoSEQ multiplex PCR; in TCRdb, only in-frame clones are kept and a portion is missing. This sample yields around 50,000 clones, of which around 70% are seen a single time; more than 1.5% belongs to the top ten. The chain is built from TRBV11-2 and TRBJ2-3; D is unresolved. The sample here was blood, taken at baseline. This sequence originates from a person between 25 and 80 years old with non-small cell lung cancer. The CDR3, as DNA: TGTGCCAGCAGCTTCCTAGAGAGAACAGATACGCAGTATTTT. Translation gives CASSFLERTDTQYF. The full variable domain, its missing parts supplied by reference TRBV11-2 and TRBJ2-3, is EAGVAQSPRYKIIEKRQSVAFWCNPISGHATLYWYQQILGQGPKLLIQFQNNGVVDDSQLPKDRFSAERLKGVDSTLKIQPAKLEDSAVYLCASSFLERTDTQYFGPGTRLTVL.